Below, one TCR beta chain is given with its context. Which antigen it targets is not known. Per-base quality was not reported, and no clone a single base away is much larger than it. No treatment had been received by any patient before thyroid surgery. The study retrospectively analysed patient clinical samples collected from the early 2010s to the late 2010s using T-cell receptor beta sequencing. Library prep was done by PCR. The instrument was an Illumina HiSeq 4000. The TCR beta-chain CDR3 region of each patient was profiled by high-throughput sequencing. In the original analysis: The researchers built a classifier to tell apart papillary thyroid cancer patients with distant metastasis, based on CDR3 differences among clinicopathological groups. The Shannon index was used to assess repertoire diversity, and the Morisita-Horn index was used to assess tumor-blood repertoire similarity. TCRdb reworked the public reads: Q25 trimming with fastp, MiXCR clone assembly, productive beta chains retained. TCRdb's processing, not the authors' own work, is the source of the V and J calls. The sample has almost 35,000 clones on record, approximately 34% of them singletons. The leading ten clones occupy approximately 22% of the sample.

This record comes from a study of metastatic and nonmetastatic thyroid tumors (dated by TCRdb to 2019 to 2021). Regarding the study in general: The researchers compared repertoires between peripheral blood samples and tumor or nodule tissue samples from patients with malignant or benign thyroid disease.

There are 15 amino acids in the CDR3, from cysteine to phenylalanine inclusive. Only the CDR3 DNA stays, 45 bases, in frame from base 1. V was cut back by 0 bases and J by 0 bases, leaving a gap of 7 bases between them. Based on the germline V gene, the CDR1 and CDR2 sequences are KGHSH and LQKENI. General conclusions and limits of the study: TCR beta diversity was reported as significantly higher in malignant tumors than in benign nodules, in both blood and tumor samples.

The TCR originated in a female donor with papillary thyroid cancer or a benign thyroid nodule (not recorded which). Some clones in this sample may be carry-over from other donors' samples. Sequenced input: tumor tissue. The chain employs TRBV18 and TRBJ2-3; the D gene is possibly TRBD1 or TRBD2, each agreeing over 5 bases. This receptor carries the CDR3 CASSPPGRSTDTQYF. The nucleotide sequence is TGTGCCAGCTCACCACCGGGACGCAGCACAGATACGCAGTATTTT.